This entry lists 8 T cell receptor beta chains sequenced from one sample in a study of blood T cell repertoires in COVID-19. The protocol was immunoSEQ multiplex PCR, while the TCRdb copy is restricted to in-frame clones and leaves out a portion. There are some 83,000 clones in the sample; around 88% occur only once, and around 7.3% lies in the top ten. The sample comprised peripheral blood. The receptor set was obtained from a man aged 45-60 years with active COVID-19.

V usage is TRBV9 and J usage is TRBJ2-7; unclear D gene. CDR3 length: 14 amino acids. V was clipped by 2 bases and J by 2 bases, with 11 bases between them. Per germline, CDR1 SGDLS and CDR2 YYNGEE. CDR3 in amino acids: CASSVRQDTYEQYF. The DNA of the CDR3 is TGTGCCAGCAGCGTTCGTCAGGATACCTACGAGCAGTACTTC.

This chain joins TRBV5-1 and TRBJ1-4; 7 bases map to TRBD1. Germline assignment: CDR1 SGHRS and CDR2 YFSETQ. This CDR3 region has 16 residues. Germline trimming cut 4 bases from V and 5 bases from J; bases unmatched to any gene: 11. CDR3 in DNA: TGCGCCAGCAGCCCGGGACAGTTGCAGCGGAATGAAAAACTGTTTTTT. Its protein product is CASSPGQLQRNEKLFF.

The chain recombines TRBV28 with TRBJ2-6, with 11 bases matching TRBD1. Losses at the gene ends were 4 bases for V and 1 base for J; bases not matched to a gene: 3. Germline values: CDR1 MDHEN, CDR2 SYDVKM. The CDR3 length is 17 residues. CDR3 sequence: CASSSGTGGSGANVLTF. In DNA form, the CDR3 reads TGTGCCAGCAGTTCCGGGACAGGGGGGTCTGGGGCCAACGTCCTGACTTTC.

This clone appeared a single time. The V and J genes are TRBV24-1 and TRBJ2-3; 8 positions agree with TRBD2. The V and J ends lost 2 bases and 3 bases, in that order; junction bases with no gene match: 6. CDR1 is KGHDR, CDR2 SFDVKD, per germline. CDR3 size: 16 residues. CDR3 residues: CATSDYKSSGTDTQYF. The CDR3 DNA reads TGTGCCACCAGTGATTATAAGTCTAGCGGGACAGATACGCAGTATTTT.

This chain uses TRBV30 with TRBJ2-7, with 8 bases fitting TRBD1. V lost 1 base, J lost 1 base, and 6 bases stayed unmatched. The CDR3 contains 15 residues. Per the germline V gene, CDR1 is GTSNPN and CDR2 is SVGIG (reference sequence). The CDR3 DNA reads TGTGCCTGGAGTGGGAGACGGACAGGGTCCTACGAGCAGTACTTC. Translation gives CAWSGRRTGSYEQYF.

This chain connects TRBV5-6 to TRBJ1-2; possible D gene TRBD1, 6 bases. V dropped 0 bases and J dropped 9 bases, with 15 bases sitting between them. This CDR3 contains 14 residues. Germline V gene data show CDR1 as SGHDT and CDR2 as YYEEEE. The CDR3 DNA reads as TGTGCCAGCAGCTTGGTGGGGACACTAATGAGCTACACCTTC. This encodes CASSLVGTLMSYTF.

J is TRBJ1-1 and V is TRBV23-1; 10 nucleotides line up with TRBD1. TRBV23-1 counts as an open reading frame of uncertain function. The CDR3 length is 18 residues. The V segment lost 0 bases and the J segment 1 base; nucleotides outside the gene matches: 8. The CDR3 DNA reads TGCGCCAGCAGTCAATCGGGGGACAGGGGCAAGGCGAACACTGAAGCTTTCTTT. Translating gives CASSQSGDRGKANTEAFF.

The J gene is TRBJ2-7, the V gene TRBV28, with TRBD1 as a possible D gene (6 bases). This CDR3 is built from 14 residues. The ends were cut back, 6 bases at V and 3 bases at J, with 15 bases in the middle. The V gene's germline CDR1 is MDHEN and CDR2 SYDVKM. The CDR3 nucleotides read TGTGCCAGCAGGCGTCCCGGGACATACTACGAGCAGTACTTC. This codes for CASRRPGTYYEQYF.